Here is one TCR beta chain with its context. The data derive from a study of blood T cell repertoires in COVID-19. About the research overall: From the United States, Italy and Spain came samples of acute and convalescent COVID-19. PBMCs, B-cell-depleted T cells, or T cells provided the cDNA or gDNA that made up the material.

Study processing details: Amplification from reference gene primers served as the basis for estimated nucleated cell counts. Assay used: immunoSEQ multiplex PCR; TCRdb lists only in-frame clones, some missing. D and trimming were read from the DNA, whereas the V and J calls and clone size are those reported in that table. The table includes approximately 120,000 clones, roughly 90% detected once. V dropped 2 bases and J dropped 0 bases, with 7 bases sitting between them. CDR1 is MNHEY, CDR2 SVGAGI, per germline. The CDR3 is 15 residues long. Sequenced: peripheral blood. The TCR was taken from a man between 50 and 59 years old with acute or convalescent COVID-19. This sequence joins TRBV6-5 and TRBJ2-2, with D uncertain. The CDR3: CASSYLSPNTGELFF. The CDR3 DNA sequence: TGTGCCAGCAGTTACCTCAGTCCGAACACCGGGGAGCTGTTTTTT.